The 24 T cell receptor beta chains given below trace back to one sample, sequenced in a study of CD8+CD57+ T cells in acquired aplastic anemia. Genomic DNA served as template for TCR beta VDJ and CDR3 profiling. Using its own MiXCR run on the reads, TCRdb lists one record per CDR3 protein. The sample lists around 430,000 distinct CDR3 sequences, under 40% occurring once. Patients sequenced had flow cytometry evidence of CD8+CD57+ cell expansion. Material: sorted CD4+, CD8+, or CD8+CD57+ T cells (not recorded which) from PBMCs. These receptors were obtained from a human donor with aplastic anemia.

This chain connects TRBV9 to TRBJ1-4; D perhaps matches TRBD1 (5 bases). From germline, CDR1 is SGDLS and CDR2 YYNGEE. Between the trimmed V and J ends, which lost 4 bases and 7 bases, there was a span of 14 bases. The CDR3 has 14 amino acids. The CDR3: CASSTQGLGEKLFF. CDR3 sequence (DNA): TGTGCCAGCAGCACCCAGGGATTGGGTGAAAAACTGTTTTTT. The variable domain in full, with the rest retrieved from reference TRBV9 and TRBJ1-4, is DSGVTQTPKHLITATGQRVTLRCSPRSGDLSVYWYQQSLDQGLQFLIQYYNGEERAKGNILERFSAQQFPDLHSELNLSSLELGDSALYFCASSTQGLGEKLFFGSGTQLSVL.

Many counts were recorded for this clonotype. The chain has TRBV6-1 and TRBJ1-2; D gene unclear. The CDR3 extends over 12 amino acids. Germline V lookup: CDR1 MNHNS, CDR2 SASEGT. The V gene lost 4 bases and the J gene lost 7 bases, with 10 bases spanning the gap. CDR3 DNA: TGTGCCAGCAGTGGTAGTAGGGCTGGCTACACCTTC. It translates to CASSGSRAGYTF.

This clonotype was recorded many times. This rearrangement joins TRBV2 to TRBJ2-7; D is uncertain. Trimming stripped 2 bases from V and 6 bases from J, with 11 bases between. The CDR3 covers 13 residues. Germline V gene lookup returns CDR1 SNHLY and CDR2 FYNNEI. In DNA, the CDR3 is TGTGCCAGCAGTGAAATCTACCGAGGCGAGCAGTACTTC. This sequence encodes CASSEIYRGEQYF.

Comment on this clonotype: A much larger clone lies a single base off, so this may be a read error. The gene calls are TRBV20-1 and TRBJ1-2, with TRBD1 matching 7 bases. The CDR3 is 14 residues long. The V and J ends lost 4 bases and 8 bases, in that order; junction bases with no gene match: 13. The germline V gene has CDR1 DFQATT and CDR2 SNEGSKA (reference sequence). CDR3 sequence reads: CSATPGQSYRGYTF. In nucleotides, the CDR3 is TGCAGTGCTACACCGGGACAGAGCTATAGGGGCTACACCTTC.

This clonotype showed up many times. This chain links TRBV12-3 or TRBV12-4 with TRBJ1-5, with D unresolved. This CDR3 is built from 11 residues. The V end was cut by 2 bases, the J end by 6 bases, with 2 bases between. CDR3 residues: CASSLSQPQHF. The DNA for the CDR3 is TGTGCCAGCAGTTTAAGTCAGCCCCAGCATTTT.

As regards this clonotype: At one of its ends the junction is not consistent with the germline gene, which may arise from a read error. The CDR3 DNA reads TGTGCCAGCAGTTACTCGGGCAGGGCGAGGTACACTGAAGCTTTCTTT. It is translated as CASSYSGRARYTEAFF. The rearrangement uses TRBV10-3 and TRBJ1-1; a possible D gene is TRBD1 (5 bases). This CDR3 has 16 amino acids. CDR1 and CDR2 (germline): ENHRY, SYGVKD.

This clonotype was detected only a few times. V is TRBV10-2 and J is TRBJ2-7; no reliable D call. Between the trimmed V and J ends, which lost 7 bases and 5 bases, there was a span of 15 bases. Germline V CDR1 and CDR2: WSHSY, SAAADI. The CDR3 loop spans 13 amino acids. Written as DNA, the CDR3 is TGCGCCAGCAAGGCAACAGATCCGGACGAGCAGTACTTC. Translating gives CASKATDPDEQYF.

V and J are TRBV4-2 and TRBJ2-3; TRBD2 agrees at 11 bases. The CDR3 covers 15 residues. Germline V lookup: CDR1 LGHNA, CDR2 YNFKEQ. The J segment lost 4 bases and the V segment lost 8 bases, leaving 8 bases of the junction unmatched. CDR3 DNA: TGTGCCAGCCGCACCCCACTAGCGGGGGCAGATACGCAGTATTTT. This gives the protein CASRTPLAGADTQYF.

As regards this clonotype: A single base separates this from a much larger clone, so it may be a read error. V and J are TRBV7-9 and TRBJ2-7; 8 bases align to TRBD2. The CDR3 is 14 amino acids. The V gene's germline CDR1 is SEHNR and CDR2 FQNEAQ (reference sequence). V lost 5 bases and J lost 5; bases outside the gene matches: 8. For the CDR3, the DNA is TGTGCCAGCAGCCGAGCCGGAGCGGGGGACGAGCAGTACTTC. It yields the protein CASSRAGAGDEQYF.

This chain joins TRBV7-8 and TRBJ2-2; D not resolved. The germline V gene encodes CDR1 SGHVS and CDR2 FQNEAQ. The V end was cut by 2 bases, the J end by 6 bases, with 10 bases between. CDR3 size: 14 residues. The CDR3 DNA follows: TGTGCCAGCAGCTTATTTAATTCTGCCGGGGAGCTGTTTTTT. Its protein is CASSLFNSAGELFF.

There are many counts of this clonotype. The gene calls are TRBV13 and TRBJ1-5; 7 nucleotides line up with TRBD1. The CDR3 loop spans 20 amino acids. Losses at the gene ends were 6 bases for V and 0 bases for J; bases not matched to a gene: 20. The germline CDR1 and CDR2 sequences are PRHDT and FYEKMQ (reference sequence). CDR3 nucleotide sequence: TGTGCCAGCAGACCACGAGGGGACAGTTTTATTAGCTATAGCAATCAGCCCCAGCATTTT. Protein product: CASRPRGDSFISYSNQPQHF.

This clonotype was counted only a few times. The chain recombines TRBV7-9 with TRBJ1-4; TRBD1 aligns across 10 bases. The CDR3 runs 13 residues. V shed 6 bases and J 10 bases; nucleotides not matched to a gene: 5. Germline CDR1 SEHNR, CDR2 FQNEAQ (reference sequence). CDR3: CASSYRDRGKLFF. In DNA, the CDR3 is TGTGCCAGCAGTTACCGGGACAGGGGAAAACTGTTTTTT.

The V gene is TRBV20-1, the J gene TRBJ2-1; D not resolved. Germline V lookup: CDR1 DFQATT, CDR2 SNEGSKA (reference sequence). V shed 1 base and J shed 6 bases, with 7 bases lying between them. The CDR3 covers 12 residues. The CDR3 spells CSARGRINEQFF. The CDR3 coding sequence is TGCAGTGCTAGAGGTCGGATCAATGAGCAGTTCTTC.

This clonotype appeared many times. J is TRBJ1-2 and V is TRBV20-1, with D unclear. V lost 0 bases, J lost 0 bases, and 11 bases lay in between. This CDR3 comprises 15 residues. Germline V gene lookup returns CDR1 DFQATT and CDR2 SNEGSKA (reference sequence). CDR3 nucleotide sequence: TGCAGTGCTAGAGACCCGGTGGGAGCTAACTATGGCTACACCTTC. This codes for CSARDPVGANYGYTF.

Many counts were recorded for this clonotype. The genes are TRBV9 and TRBJ1-6; D may be TRBD1 (5 bases). The length of the CDR3 is 14 residues. Germline V gene lookup returns CDR1 SGDLS and CDR2 YYNGEE. V was pared by 3 bases and J by 11 bases, with 15 bases between. The CDR3 protein is CASSEDLRGTPLHF. The CDR3 DNA reads as TGTGCCAGCAGCGAGGACCTCCGGGGGACACCCCTCCACTTT.

This clonotype was seen ten or more times. The chain uses TRBV20-1 and TRBJ1-1; D may be TRBD1 (5 bases). The germline V gene has CDR1 DFQATT and CDR2 SNEGSKA (reference sequence). V was pared by 4 bases and J by 3 bases, with 6 bases between. The CDR3 has 11 residues. Written as DNA, the CDR3 is TGCAGTGCTACACAGGACACTGAAGCTTTCTTT. Amino acid sequence: CSATQDTEAFF.

This clonotype was seen at least ten times. The genes are TRBV2 and TRBJ1-1; maybe TRBD1 (6 bases). This CDR3 contains 13 residues. Germline-derived CDR1 and CDR2 are SNHLY and FYNNEI. The V end lost 6 bases, the J end lost 3 bases, and 11 bases lay between the germline ends. CDR3: CASSSRQDTEAFF. The CDR3 DNA reads as TGTGCCAGCAGCTCCCGACAGGACACTGAAGCTTTCTTT.

This clonotype was picked up a small number of times. This rearrangement joins TRBV5-1 to TRBJ2-7, with a weak D call TRBD1 (6 bases). The germline CDR1 and CDR2 sequences are SGHRS and YFSETQ. The CDR3 covers 16 residues. V dropped 3 bases and J dropped 0 bases, with 16 bases sitting between them. CDR3 amino acids: CASSYGTTTPSYEQYF. The CDR3 nucleotides are TGCGCCAGCAGCTACGGGACAACAACACCCTCCTACGAGCAGTACTTC.

This clonotype was detected many times. The chain couples TRBV9 to TRBJ1-2, with 10 bases lining up with TRBD1. V was clipped by 3 bases and J by 8 bases; unmatched bases: 7. CDR3 length: 14 amino acids. The germline V gene has CDR1 SGDLS and CDR2 YYNGEE. DNA for the CDR3: TGTGCCAGCAGCGCGACAGGGGGCGCATTGGGCTACACCTTC. Residues: CASSATGGALGYTF.

The chain couples TRBV4-3 to TRBJ2-3; 8 positions agree with TRBD1. This CDR3 has 16 amino acids. Germline-derived CDR1 and CDR2 are LGHNA and YSLEER. V shed 2 bases, J shed 0 bases, and the junction held 4 bases outside the gene matches. For the CDR3, the DNA is TGCGCCAGCAGCCAATACCAGGGGGCTAGCACAGATACGCAGTATTTT. Translating gives CASSQYQGASTDTQYF.

This clonotype was counted a few times. The V gene is TRBV30, the J gene TRBJ1-6; D uncertain. CDR3 size: 13 residues. Germline CDR1 GTSNPN, CDR2 SVGIG (reference sequence). V was shortened by 4 bases and J by 7 bases, with 11 bases between the two germline ends. In DNA, the CDR3 is TGTGCCTGGAAGACGGACGGAAATTCACCCCTCCACTTT. Its protein product is CAWKTDGNSPLHF.

The chain employs TRBV6-1 and TRBJ1-5, with D maybe TRBD1 (5 bases). V lost 0 bases and J lost 6, with 12 bases in between. The CDR3 extends over 15 amino acids. Germline V lookup: CDR1 MNHNS, CDR2 SASEGT. This chain's CDR3 is CASSEAGPQGQPQHF. The CDR3 nucleotides read TGTGCCAGCAGTGAAGCGGGGCCCCAGGGTCAGCCCCAGCATTTT.

The table lists this clonotype with a count of one. One end of the junction fails to match germline, which may point to a read error. V usage is TRBV7-7 and J usage is TRBJ2-3, with a weak D call TRBD2 (6 bases). Germline-derived CDR1 and CDR2 are SSHAT and FNYEAQ (reference sequence). This CDR3 is built from 15 residues. CDR3 bases: TGTGCTAGCACCTTAGACGGGGGAGCCACAGATACGCAGTATTTT. Translated: CASTLDGGATDTQYF.

This chain connects TRBV7-6 to TRBJ2-5, with a tentative D call TRBD2 (6 bases). V lost 4 bases and J lost 1, with 22 bases in between. Germline V gene sequence: CDR1 SGHVS, CDR2 FNYEAQ. The CDR3 consists of 18 residues. In nucleotides, the CDR3 is TGTGCCAGCAGCTCAGACACCTTCCGGGACTGGGGCCAAGAGACCCAGTACTTC. Residues: CASSSDTFRDWGQETQYF.